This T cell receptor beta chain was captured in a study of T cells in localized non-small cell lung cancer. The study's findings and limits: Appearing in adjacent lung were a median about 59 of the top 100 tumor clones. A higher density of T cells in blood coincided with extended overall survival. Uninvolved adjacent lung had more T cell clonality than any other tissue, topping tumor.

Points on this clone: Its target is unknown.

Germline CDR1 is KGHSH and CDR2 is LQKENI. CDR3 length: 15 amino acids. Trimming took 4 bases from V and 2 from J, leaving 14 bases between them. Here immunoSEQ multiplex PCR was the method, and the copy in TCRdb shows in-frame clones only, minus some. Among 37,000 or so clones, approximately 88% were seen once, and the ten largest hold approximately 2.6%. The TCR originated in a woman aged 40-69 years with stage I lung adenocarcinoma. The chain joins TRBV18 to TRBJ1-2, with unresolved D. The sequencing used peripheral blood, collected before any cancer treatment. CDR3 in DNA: TGTGCCAGCTCACTAATCGCCGGCAGCAACTATGGCTACACCTTC. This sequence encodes CASSLIAGSNYGYTF.